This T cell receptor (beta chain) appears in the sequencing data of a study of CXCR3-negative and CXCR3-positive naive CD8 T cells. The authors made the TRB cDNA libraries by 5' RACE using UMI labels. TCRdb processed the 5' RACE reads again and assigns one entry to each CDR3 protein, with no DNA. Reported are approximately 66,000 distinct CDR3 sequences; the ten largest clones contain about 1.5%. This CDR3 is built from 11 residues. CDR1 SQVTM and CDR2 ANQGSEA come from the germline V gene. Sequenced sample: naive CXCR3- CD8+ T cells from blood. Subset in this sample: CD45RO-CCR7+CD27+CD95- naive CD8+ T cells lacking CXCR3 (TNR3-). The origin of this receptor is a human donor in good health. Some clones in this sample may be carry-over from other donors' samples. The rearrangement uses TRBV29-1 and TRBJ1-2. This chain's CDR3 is CSVEDPYGYTF.